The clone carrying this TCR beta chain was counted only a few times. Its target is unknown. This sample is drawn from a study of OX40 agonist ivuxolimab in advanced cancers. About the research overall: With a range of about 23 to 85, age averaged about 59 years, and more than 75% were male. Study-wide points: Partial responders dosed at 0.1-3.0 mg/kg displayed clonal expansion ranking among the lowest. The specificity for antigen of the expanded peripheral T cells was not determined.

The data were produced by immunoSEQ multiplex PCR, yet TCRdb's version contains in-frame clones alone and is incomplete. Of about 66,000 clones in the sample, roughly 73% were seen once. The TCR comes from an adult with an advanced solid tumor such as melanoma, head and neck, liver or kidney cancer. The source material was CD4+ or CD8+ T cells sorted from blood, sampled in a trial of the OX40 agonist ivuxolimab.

CDR3 region: CSVLSNQPQHF. The DNA for the CDR3 is TGCAGTGTGCTTAGCAATCAGCCCCAGCATTTT. The genes are TRBV20-1 and TRBJ1-5; D unresolved. V lost 7 bases, J lost 0 bases, and 4 bases lay in between. The CDR3 runs 11 residues. In germline, CDR1 is DFQATT, CDR2 SNEGSKA (reference sequence).